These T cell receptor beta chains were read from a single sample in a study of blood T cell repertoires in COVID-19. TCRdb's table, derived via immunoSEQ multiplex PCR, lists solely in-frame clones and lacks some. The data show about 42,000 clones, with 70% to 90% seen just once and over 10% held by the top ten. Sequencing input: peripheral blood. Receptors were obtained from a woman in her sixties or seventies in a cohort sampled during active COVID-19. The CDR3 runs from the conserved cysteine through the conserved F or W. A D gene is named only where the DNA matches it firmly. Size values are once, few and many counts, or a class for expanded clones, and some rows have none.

TGTGCCAGCATCCAGGGGGCGGAGGGGGTCAATGAGCAGTTCTTC	CASIQGAEGVNEQFF	TRBV28	TRBJ2-1	-	TRBD1
TGTGCCAGCAGTTCCTCGGGACAGCACCAAGAGACCCAGTACTTC	CASSSSGQHQETQYF	TRBV27	TRBJ2-5	few	TRBD1
TGTGCCAGCAGCCTACAGGGGGCTAATTACGAGCAGTACTTC	CASSLQGANYEQYF	TRBV3-1/TRBV3-2	TRBJ2-7	-	TRBD1
TGTGCCAGCAGCGCTATAGACGGGTGCGAGCAGTACTTC	CASSAIDGCEQYF	TRBV21-1	TRBJ2-7	-	-
TGCGCCAGCAGCCTAATAGCGCAGAGCTCCTACAATGAGCAGTTCTTC	CASSLIAQSSYNEQFF	TRBV5-1	TRBJ2-1	-	-
TGTGCCAGCTCCCGGACTAGCGGGAGTGTTAACACCGGGGAGCTGTTTTTT	CASSRTSGSVNTGELFF	TRBV18	TRBJ2-2	few	TRBD2
TGTGCCAGCAGCTCCCCCGGGCGGGACAGAACAGATACGCAGTATTTT	CASSSPGRDRTDTQYF	TRBV21-1	TRBJ2-3	-	-
TGTGCCAGCAGTTCGACTGCCCGCCAGCAGTACTTC	CASSSTARQQYF	TRBV27	TRBJ2-7	-	-
TGTGCCAGCAGTGATGGGGGGACGCTAAGCACAGATACGCAGTATTTT	CASSDGGTLSTDTQYF	TRBV6-4	TRBJ2-3	-	-
TGTGCCTGGTCTGACGGATGGAGTGAAAAACTGTTTTTT	CAWSDGWSEKLFF	TRBV30	TRBJ1-4	-	-
TGTGCCAGCGGTGGACTAGCCCCGGTTGAACAGTTCTTC	CASGGLAPVEQFF	TRBV28	TRBJ2-1	-	TRBD2
TGTGCCAGCTCACCATTACGGGTCGGATCCCTCAACGAGCAGTACTTC	CASSPLRVGSLNEQYF	TRBV18	TRBJ2-7	-	-
TGCGCCAGCAGCCCAGGGGGCCCTAGTATCCATGAGCAGTTCTTC	CASSPGGPSIHEQFF	TRBV5-1	TRBJ2-1	-	TRBD1
TGTGCCATCAGTGAGTCTGAGCTGTCTGGAAACACCATATATTTT	CAISESELSGNTIYF	TRBV10-3	TRBJ1-3	-	-
TGTGCCAGCACCTTACAGACAGGGGAGGTAGAGACCCAGTACTTC	CASTLQTGEVETQYF	TRBV7-2	TRBJ2-5	-	TRBD1
TGTGCCAGCAGCTTATACACTGGGGGCGCGGAACAAGAGACCCAGTACTTC	CASSLYTGGAEQETQYF	TRBV7-9	TRBJ2-5	many	-
TGTGCCAGCAGCCTATCCGGAAGGGGTCTAATTCACACTGAAGCTTTCTTT	CASSLSGRGLIHTEAFF	TRBV7-8	TRBJ1-1	-	-
TGCGCCAGCAGCCAAGATGCCGGCGGTAGCTCCTACGAGCAGTACTTC	CASSQDAGGSSYEQYF	TRBV4-3	TRBJ2-7	-	-
TGCGCCAGCAGCTTGGCACCAGGGGGAGACAATCAGCCCCAGCATTTT	CASSLAPGGDNQPQHF	TRBV5-1	TRBJ1-5	-	TRBD1
TGTGCCAGTAGAAAGGGACAGGGGGTAATTGAGCAGTTCTTC	CASRKGQGVIEQFF	TRBV19	TRBJ2-1	-	TRBD1
TGTGCCATCAGTGACCAACTAGCGAATGAGCAGTTCTTC	CAISDQLANEQFF	TRBV10-3	TRBJ2-1	-	TRBD2
TGTGCCAGCAGTTTATTGGGGACAGTCAACACTGAAGCTTTCTTT	CASSLLGTVNTEAFF	TRBV27	TRBJ1-1	-	TRBD1
TGTGCCAGCAGCCAAACTAGCGGGAGGGCAGATACGCAGTATTTT	CASSQTSGRADTQYF	TRBV6-5	TRBJ2-3	-	TRBD2
TGTGCCAGCAGAGCGGGACTAGCGGGAGTACGGAATGAGCAGTTCTTC	CASRAGLAGVRNEQFF	TRBV28	TRBJ2-1	-	TRBD2
TGTGCCTGGAGTCTCGGGGTTAACTATGGCTACACCTTC	CAWSLGVNYGYTF	TRBV30	TRBJ1-2	-	-
TGCGCCAGCAGCCAAGAGGTATCAGGTGGGTACGGATCCTACGAGCAGTACTTC	CASSQEVSGGYGSYEQYF	TRBV4-3	TRBJ2-7	-	-
TGTGCCAGCAGCCAAGAGGGACAGGGGACCCCCGTCGAGCAGTACTTC	CASSQEGQGTPVEQYF	TRBV3-1/TRBV3-2	TRBJ2-7	-	TRBD1
TGCAGCGCCGGAGGCAGACTAGCGCGCACAGATACGCAGTATTTT	CSAGGRLARTDTQYF	TRBV29-1	TRBJ2-3	-	TRBD2
TGTGCCAGTAGTCCCCCGGGACAGTCTAACTATGGCTACACCTTC	CASSPPGQSNYGYTF	TRBV19	TRBJ1-2	once	TRBD1
TGTGCCAGCAGCTTAGCCGGGACAGGGTCCCACTATGGCTACACCTTC	CASSLAGTGSHYGYTF	TRBV7-2	TRBJ1-2	-	TRBD1
TGTGCCAGCAGCTTCCGGGAAGAGACCCAGTACTTC	CASSFREETQYF	TRBV7-2	TRBJ2-5	-	-
TGTGCCAGCAGCTTGATGGGGGGAACGAATGAGCAGTTCTTC	CASSLMGGTNEQFF	TRBV11-1	TRBJ2-1	-	-
TGCGCCAGCAGCCGGGAGTATTCTAGCAATCAGCCCCAGCATTTT	CASSREYSSNQPQHF	TRBV4-3	TRBJ1-5	-	-
TGTGCCAGCAGTGGGGTAGCGGGAGACACCGGGGAGCTGTTTTTT	CASSGVAGDTGELFF	TRBV2	TRBJ2-2	-	TRBD2
TGTGCCAGCAGTCCCTGGAGGGGGCCGGACGAAAAACTGTTTTTT	CASSPWRGPDEKLFF	TRBV27	TRBJ1-4	-	TRBD1
TGTGCCAGCAGCCTCGCCGGTGCATCCTCTGGAAACACCATATATTTT	CASSLAGASSGNTIYF	TRBV5-4	TRBJ1-3	few	-
TGTGCCAGCTCACCGCGAGGGGGGGCTGGGGCCAACGTCCTGACTTTC	CASSPRGGAGANVLTF	TRBV18	TRBJ2-6	-	-
TGTGCCACCAGTGATGAGCGATCAGATCAGCCCCAGCATTTT	CATSDERSDQPQHF	TRBV24-1	TRBJ1-5	-	-
TGTGCCAGCAGCTTAGTCCAGGGTGACTCACCCCTCCACTTT	CASSLVQGDSPLHF	TRBV7-6	TRBJ1-6	-	-